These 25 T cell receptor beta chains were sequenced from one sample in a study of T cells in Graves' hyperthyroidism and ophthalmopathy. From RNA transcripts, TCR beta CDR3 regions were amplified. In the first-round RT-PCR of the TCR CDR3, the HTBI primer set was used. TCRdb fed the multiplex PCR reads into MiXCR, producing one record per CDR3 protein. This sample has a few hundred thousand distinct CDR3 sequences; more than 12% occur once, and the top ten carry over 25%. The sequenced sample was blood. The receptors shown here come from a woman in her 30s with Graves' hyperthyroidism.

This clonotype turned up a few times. CDR3 protein: CASRGGIGNEQFF. CDR3 DNA: TGTGCTTCTAGAGGCGGGATTGGCAATGAGCAGTTCTTC. The V gene is TRBV25-1, the J gene TRBJ2-1; D might be TRBD2 (6 bases). Per the germline V gene, CDR1 is MGHDK and CDR2 is SYGVNS. The CDR3 length is 13 residues.

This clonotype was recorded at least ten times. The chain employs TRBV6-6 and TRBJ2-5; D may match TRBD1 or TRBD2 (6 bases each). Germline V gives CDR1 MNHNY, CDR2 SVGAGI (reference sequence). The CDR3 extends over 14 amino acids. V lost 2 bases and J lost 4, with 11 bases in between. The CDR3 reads CASSYRGRIETQYF. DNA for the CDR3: TGTGCCAGCAGTTACAGGGGGAGGATAGAGACCCAGTACTTC.

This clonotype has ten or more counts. CDR3 in DNA: TGTGCCAGCACCCAGTGGGAAAATGGGGGCTACACCTTC. It translates to CASTQWENGGYTF. The rearrangement joins TRBV28 to TRBJ1-2; D gene ambiguous. The CDR3 consists of 13 residues. Deletions cut 7 bases from V and 8 bases from J, with 17 bases between. Germline assignment: CDR1 MDHEN and CDR2 SYDVKM.

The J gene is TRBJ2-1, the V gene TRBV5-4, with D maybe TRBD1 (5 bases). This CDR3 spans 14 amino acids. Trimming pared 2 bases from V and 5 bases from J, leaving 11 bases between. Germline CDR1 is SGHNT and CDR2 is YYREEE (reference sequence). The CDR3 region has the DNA TGTGCCAGCAGCTTAATGACAGAAAACAATGAGCAGTTCTTC. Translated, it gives CASSLMTENNEQFF.

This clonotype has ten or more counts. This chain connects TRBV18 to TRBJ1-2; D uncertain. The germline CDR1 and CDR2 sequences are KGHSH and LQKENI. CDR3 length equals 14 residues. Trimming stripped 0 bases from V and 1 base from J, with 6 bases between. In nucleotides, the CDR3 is TGTGCCAGCTCACCACCAAGCAATAACTATGGCTACACCTTC. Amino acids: CASSPPSNNYGYTF.

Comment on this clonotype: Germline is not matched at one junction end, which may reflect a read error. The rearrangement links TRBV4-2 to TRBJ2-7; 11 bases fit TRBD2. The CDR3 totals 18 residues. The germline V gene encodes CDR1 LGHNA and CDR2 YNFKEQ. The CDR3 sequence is CASSQGYSGRAYSYERYF. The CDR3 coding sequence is TGTGCCAGCAGCCAAGGTTATAGCGGGAGGGCCTATTCCTACGAGCGGTACTTC.

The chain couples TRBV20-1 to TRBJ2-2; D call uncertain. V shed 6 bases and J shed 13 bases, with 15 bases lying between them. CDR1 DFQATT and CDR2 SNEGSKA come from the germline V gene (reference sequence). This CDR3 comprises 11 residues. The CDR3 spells CSAKDRLGLFF. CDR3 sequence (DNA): TGCAGTGCCAAGGACCGCTTGGGGCTGTTTTTT.

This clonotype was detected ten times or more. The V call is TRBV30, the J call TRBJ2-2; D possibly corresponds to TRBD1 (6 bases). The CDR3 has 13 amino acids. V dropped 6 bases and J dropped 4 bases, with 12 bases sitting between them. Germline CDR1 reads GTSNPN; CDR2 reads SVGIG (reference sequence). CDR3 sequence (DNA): TGTGCCTGCCGAGGGGGAGTCACCGGGGAGCTGTTTTTT. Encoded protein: CACRGGVTGELFF.

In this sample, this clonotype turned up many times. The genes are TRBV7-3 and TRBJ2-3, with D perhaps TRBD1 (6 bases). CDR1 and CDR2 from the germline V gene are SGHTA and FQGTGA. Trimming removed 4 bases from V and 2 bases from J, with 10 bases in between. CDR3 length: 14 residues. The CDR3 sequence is CASSCNRDTDTQYF. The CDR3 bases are TGTGCCAGCAGCTGCAACAGGGACACAGATACGCAGTATTTT.

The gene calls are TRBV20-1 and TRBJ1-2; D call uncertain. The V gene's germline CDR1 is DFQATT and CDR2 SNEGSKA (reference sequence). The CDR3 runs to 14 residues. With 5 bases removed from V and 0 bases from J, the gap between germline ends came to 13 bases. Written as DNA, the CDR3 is TGCAGTGCTCAGAGGACGGATACTAACTATGGCTACACCTTC. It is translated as CSAQRTDTNYGYTF.

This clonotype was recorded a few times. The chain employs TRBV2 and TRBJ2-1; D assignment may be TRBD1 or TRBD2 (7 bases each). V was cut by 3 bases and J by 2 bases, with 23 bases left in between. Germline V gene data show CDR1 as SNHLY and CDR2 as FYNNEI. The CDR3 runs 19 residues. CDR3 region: CASSDTGDREATAYNEQFF. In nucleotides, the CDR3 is TGTGCCAGCAGTGACACAGGGGATCGGGAGGCCACGGCCTACAATGAGCAGTTCTTC.

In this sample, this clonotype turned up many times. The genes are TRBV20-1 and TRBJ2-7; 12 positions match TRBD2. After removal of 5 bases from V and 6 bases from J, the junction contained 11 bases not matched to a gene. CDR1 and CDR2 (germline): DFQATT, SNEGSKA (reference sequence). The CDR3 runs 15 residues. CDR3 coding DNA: TGCAGTGCTCCGAACCGACTAGCGGGAGCAGGCGAGCAGTACTTC. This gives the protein CSAPNRLAGAGEQYF.

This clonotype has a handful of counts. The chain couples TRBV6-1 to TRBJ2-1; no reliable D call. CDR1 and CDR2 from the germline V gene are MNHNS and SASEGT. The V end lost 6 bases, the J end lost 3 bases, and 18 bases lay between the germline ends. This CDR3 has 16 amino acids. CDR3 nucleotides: TGTGCCAGCAGAAGCCGCCCCCGACACCTCTACAATGAGCAGTTCTTC. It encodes CASRSRPRHLYNEQFF.

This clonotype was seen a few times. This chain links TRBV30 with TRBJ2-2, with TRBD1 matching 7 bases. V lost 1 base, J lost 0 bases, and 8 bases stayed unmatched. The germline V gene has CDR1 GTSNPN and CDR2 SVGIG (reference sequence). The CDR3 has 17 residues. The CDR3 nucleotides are TGTGCCTGGAGTGGGCAGGGGGTCGCCTCGAACACCGGGGAGCTGTTTTTT. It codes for CAWSGQGVASNTGELFF.

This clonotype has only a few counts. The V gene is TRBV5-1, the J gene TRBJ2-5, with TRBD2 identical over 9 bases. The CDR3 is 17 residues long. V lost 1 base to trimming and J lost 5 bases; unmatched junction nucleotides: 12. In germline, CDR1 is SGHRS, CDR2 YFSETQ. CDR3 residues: CASSLLPTSGQGETQYF. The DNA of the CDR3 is TGCGCCAGCAGCTTGTTGCCGACTAGCGGCCAGGGGGAGACCCAGTACTTC.

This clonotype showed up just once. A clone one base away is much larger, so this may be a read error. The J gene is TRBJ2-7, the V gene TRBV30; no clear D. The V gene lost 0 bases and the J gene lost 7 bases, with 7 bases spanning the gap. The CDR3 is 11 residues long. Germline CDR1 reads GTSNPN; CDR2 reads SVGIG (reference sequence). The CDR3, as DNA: TGTGCCTGGAGTGTACGGAATGAGCAGTACTTC. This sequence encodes CAWSVRNEQYF. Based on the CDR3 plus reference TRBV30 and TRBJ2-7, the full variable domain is SQTIHQWPATLVQPVGSPLSLECTVEGTSNPNLYWYRQAAGRGLQLLFYSVGIGQISSEVPQNLSASRPQDRQFILSSKKLLLSDSGFYLCAWSVRNEQYFGPGTRLTVT.

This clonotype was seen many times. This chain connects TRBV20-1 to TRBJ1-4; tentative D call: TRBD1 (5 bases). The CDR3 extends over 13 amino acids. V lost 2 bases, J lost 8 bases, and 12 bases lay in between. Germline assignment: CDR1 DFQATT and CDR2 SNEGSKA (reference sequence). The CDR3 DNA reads TGCAGTGCTAGAAGGGGATTCGGGGAAAAACTGTTTTTT. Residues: CSARRGFGEKLFF.

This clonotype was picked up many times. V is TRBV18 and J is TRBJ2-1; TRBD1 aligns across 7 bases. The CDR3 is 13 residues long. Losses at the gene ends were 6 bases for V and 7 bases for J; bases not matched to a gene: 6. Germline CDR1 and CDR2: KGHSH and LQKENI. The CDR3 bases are TGTGCCAGCTCGTCGGTACAGGGGAATGAGCAGTTCTTC. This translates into CASSSVQGNEQFF.

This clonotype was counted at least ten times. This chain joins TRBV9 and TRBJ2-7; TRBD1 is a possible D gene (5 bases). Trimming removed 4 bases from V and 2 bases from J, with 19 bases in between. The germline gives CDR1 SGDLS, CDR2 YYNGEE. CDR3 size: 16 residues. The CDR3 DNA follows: TGTGCCAGCAGCATAGGCCCAGGGATAGGGACCTACGAGCAGTACTTC. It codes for CASSIGPGIGTYEQYF.

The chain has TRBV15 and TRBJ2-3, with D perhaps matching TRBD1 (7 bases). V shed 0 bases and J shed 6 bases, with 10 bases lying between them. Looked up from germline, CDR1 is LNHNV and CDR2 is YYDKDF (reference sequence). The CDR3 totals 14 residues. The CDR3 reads CATSREAGGDTQYF. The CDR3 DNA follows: TGTGCCACCAGCAGAGAGGCAGGGGGGGATACGCAGTATTTT.

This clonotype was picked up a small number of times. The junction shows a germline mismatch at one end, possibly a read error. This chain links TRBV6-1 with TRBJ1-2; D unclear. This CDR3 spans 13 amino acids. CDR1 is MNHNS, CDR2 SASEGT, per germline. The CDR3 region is CASSHDTNDGHTF. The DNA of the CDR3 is TGTGCCAGCAGCCATGACACTAACGATGGCCACACCTTC.

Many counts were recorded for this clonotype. CDR3 amino acids: CASSQKYRPGLAGYEQYF. DNA for the CDR3: TGTGCCAGCAGCCAGAAGTACAGGCCGGGACTAGCGGGCTACGAGCAGTACTTC. This sequence joins TRBV7-2 and TRBJ2-7, with 12 bases lining up with TRBD2. CDR3 length: 18 residues. The germline V gene has CDR1 SGHTA and CDR2 FQGNSA. V gave up 5 bases and J gave up 3 bases; unmatched junction bases: 14.

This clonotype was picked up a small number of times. The CDR3 DNA reads as TGCAGTGCTACTGTGGACAGAACCTACAATGAGCAGTTCTTC. It specifies CSATVDRTYNEQFF. The V and J genes are TRBV20-1 and TRBJ2-1; possible D gene TRBD1, 6 bases. There are 14 residues in the CDR3. The germline CDR1 and CDR2 sequences are DFQATT and SNEGSKA (reference sequence). V lost 4 bases to trimming and J lost 2 bases, with 12 bases between them.

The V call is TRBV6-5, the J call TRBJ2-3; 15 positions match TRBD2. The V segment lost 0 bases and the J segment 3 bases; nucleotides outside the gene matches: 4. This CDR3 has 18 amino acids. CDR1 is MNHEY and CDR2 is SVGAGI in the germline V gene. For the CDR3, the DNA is TGTGCCAGCAGTTACTCAGGACTAGCGGGAGGGTTTACAGATACGCAGTATTTT. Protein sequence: CASSYSGLAGGFTDTQYF.

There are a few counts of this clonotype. The CDR3 sequence: CASSLGQIRSNYGYTF. Here the CDR3 DNA reads TGTGCCAGCAGCCTCGGACAGATAAGGTCTAACTATGGCTACACCTTC. V and J are TRBV11-2 and TRBJ1-2; a possible D gene is TRBD1 (6 bases). From germline, CDR1 is SGHAT and CDR2 FQNNGV. CDR3 length: 16 amino acids. V lost 5 bases, J lost 0 bases, and 16 bases lay in between.